This entry lists 15 T cell receptor beta chains sequenced from one sample in a study of graft-versus-host responses after intestinal transplantation. Using immunoSEQ multiplex PCR, the repertoire was profiled, and TCRdb retains in-frame clones only, with some absent. The sample holds around 38,000 clones, roughly 87% seen once. The starting material was PBMCs, obtained around 1,000 days after transplant. The receptors were gathered from a human patient who received an intestinal transplant, so some T cells may come from the graft donor.

In its sample, this clone was seen once. The chain joins TRBV5-4 to TRBJ2-7; D possibly corresponds to TRBD1 (6 bases). The ends were cut back, 2 bases at V and 0 bases at J, with 12 bases in the middle. CDR3 length: 15 residues. The V gene's germline CDR1 is SGHNT and CDR2 YYREEE (reference sequence). CDR3: CASSFSGGVSYEQYF. In DNA form, the CDR3 reads TGTGCCAGCAGCTTTTCTGGGGGCGTCTCCTACGAGCAGTACTTC. The variable domain in full, with the rest retrieved from reference TRBV5-4 and TRBJ2-7, is ETGVTQSPTHLIKTRGQQVTLRCSSQSGHNTVSWYQQALGQGPQFIFQYYREEENGRGNFPPRFSGLQFPNYSSELNVNALELDDSALYLCASSFSGGVSYEQYFGPGTRLTVT.

The V and J genes are TRBV2 and TRBJ2-2, with D maybe TRBD2 (5 bases). The length of the CDR3 is 16 residues. V was clipped by 1 base and J by 7 bases, with 16 bases between them. Germline V gives CDR1 SNHLY, CDR2 FYNNEI. In DNA form, the CDR3 reads TGTGCCAGCAGTGAAGGGTTCGAGGGCCTAGGCGGGGAGCTGTTTTTT. It encodes CASSEGFEGLGGELFF.

The chain recombines TRBV28 with TRBJ2-7; 9 bases agree with TRBD1. The trim removed 4 bases at V and 7 bases at J, leaving 11 bases unmatched. The CDR3 consists of 15 residues. Germline CDR1 and CDR2: MDHEN and SYDVKM. CDR3 bases: TGTGCCAGCAGTTCCCCGGGACAGGGACTGTGGGAGCAGTACTTC. Its protein product is CASSSPGQGLWEQYF. The whole variable domain, filled in from reference TRBV28 and TRBJ2-7, reads DVKVTQSSRYLVKRTGEKVFLECVQDMDHENMFWYRQDPGLGLRLIYFSYDVKMKEKGDIPEGYSVSREKKERFSLILESASTNQTSMYLCASSSPGQGLWEQYFGPGTRLTVT.

The chain combines TRBV19 with TRBJ1-1, with 8 bases aligning to TRBD1. The junction had 6 bases not matched to a gene; V was cut back by 7 bases and J by 8 bases. CDR1 is LNHDA and CDR2 is SQIVND in the germline V gene (reference sequence). CDR3 length: 12 amino acids. The CDR3 DNA follows: TGTGCCAGTACCGACAGGGACAGGGAAGCTTTCTTT. As protein: CASTDRDREAFF.

The V and J genes are TRBV10-2 and TRBJ2-7, with a tentative D call TRBD1 (5 bases). Trimming cost V 5 bases and J 3 bases, with 11 bases left between them. The CDR3 loop spans 13 amino acids. From germline, CDR1 is WSHSY and CDR2 SAAADI. CDR3 region: CASSPLRDYEQYF. The CDR3 DNA reads TGCGCCAGCAGTCCGCTCAGGGACTACGAGCAGTACTTC.

The gene calls are TRBV7-9 and TRBJ2-7; D is unresolved. The CDR3 has 12 amino acids. The germline CDR1 and CDR2 sequences are SEHNR and FQNEAQ (reference sequence). With 1 base removed from V and 5 bases from J, the gap between germline ends came to 6 bases. The DNA of the CDR3 is TGTGCCAGCAGCTTAGGGTGGGACGAGCAGTACTTC. The encoded protein is CASSLGWDEQYF.

This chain joins TRBV9 and TRBJ2-1; D uncertain. Germline CDR1 and CDR2: SGDLS and YYNGEE. The CDR3 length is 11 residues. The V end lost 0 bases, the J end lost 11 bases, and 6 bases lay between the germline ends. Written as DNA, the CDR3 is TGTGCCAGCAGCGTAGGCAACAAGCAGTTCTTC. This encodes CASSVGNKQFF.

The chain has TRBV11-2 and TRBJ2-1; 7 nucleotides agree with TRBD2. With 5 bases clipped from V and 10 bases from J, the junction kept 17 bases outside the gene matches. The CDR3 contains 16 residues. Germline CDR1 and CDR2: SGHAT and FQNNGV. CDR3 amino acids: CASSARLALTSGEQFF. The CDR3 DNA reads as TGTGCCAGCAGCGCCCGACTAGCACTTACCTCGGGGGAGCAGTTCTTC.

J is TRBJ2-5 and V is TRBV15, with 13 bases that match TRBD2. The CDR3 contains 15 residues. Germline V gene data show CDR1 as LNHNV and CDR2 as YYDKDF (reference sequence). Trimming removed 4 bases from V and 5 bases from J; junction bases left unmatched: 4. This CDR3 reads CATSIWTSGSETQYF. CDR3 in DNA: TGTGCCACCAGCATATGGACTAGCGGGAGTGAGACCCAGTACTTC.

J is TRBJ2-3 and V is TRBV10-1; no clear D. With 5 bases removed from V and 1 base from J, the gap between germline ends came to 10 bases. Germline CDR1 WNHNN, CDR2 SYGVQD (reference sequence). This CDR3 region has 14 residues. The CDR3 reads CASSRSARTDTQYF. In DNA form, the CDR3 reads TGCGCCAGCAGTCGTTCGGCACGCACAGATACGCAGTATTTT.

This chain uses TRBV6-1 with TRBJ1-1, with TRBD1 identical over 9 bases. Germline values: CDR1 MNHNS, CDR2 SASEGT. With V trimmed by 6 bases and J by 5 bases, 7 bases remained unmatched. The length of the CDR3 is 14 residues. DNA for the CDR3: TGTGCCAGCAGCCTCACAGGGGGCCGAACTGAAGCTTTCTTT. It specifies CASSLTGGRTEAFF.

Sample share makes this clone medium-sized (0.01 to 0.1%). Other DNA sequences in this sample translate to the same CDR3. The chain employs TRBV4-1 and TRBJ1-1; D might be TRBD1 (6 bases). Trimming took 0 bases from V and 6 from J, leaving 14 bases between them. The germline V gene encodes CDR1 MGHRA and CDR2 YSYEKL. The CDR3 sequence is 15 residues long. In DNA form, the CDR3 reads TGCGCCAGCAGCCAAGAACGGGGGGCGAGGCCTGAAGCTTTCTTT. Translated, it gives CASSQERGARPEAFF.

This chain connects TRBV30 to TRBJ2-5, with 9 bases that match TRBD2. Germline-derived CDR1 and CDR2 are GTSNPN and SVGIG (reference sequence). The CDR3 is made up of 16 amino acids. V lost 1 base to trimming and J lost 5 bases; unmatched junction nucleotides: 11. The CDR3 DNA sequence: TGTGCCTGGAGTGCACCCGGGACTAGCATGGTGGAGACCCAGTACTTC. Residues: CAWSAPGTSMVETQYF.

The V gene is TRBV4-2, the J gene TRBJ2-1; 8 bases align to TRBD2. V lost 1 base to trimming and J lost 2 bases; unmatched junction nucleotides: 10. The CDR3 totals 18 residues. The V gene's germline CDR1 is LGHNA and CDR2 YNFKEQ. The chain's CDR3 is CASSQAFLAGPTYNEQFF. CDR3 nucleotides: TGTGCCAGCAGCCAAGCGTTTTTAGCGGGGCCTACCTACAATGAGCAGTTCTTC.

The rearrangement links TRBV6-1 to TRBJ2-7, with 15 bases matching TRBD2. The germline gives CDR1 MNHNS, CDR2 SASEGT. The V and J ends lost 7 bases and 6 bases, in that order; junction bases with no gene match: 4. The CDR3 loop spans 14 amino acids. The CDR3 DNA sequence: TGTGCCAGCAAGGGACTAGCGGGAGGAAGCGAGCAGTACTTC. As protein: CASKGLAGGSEQYF.